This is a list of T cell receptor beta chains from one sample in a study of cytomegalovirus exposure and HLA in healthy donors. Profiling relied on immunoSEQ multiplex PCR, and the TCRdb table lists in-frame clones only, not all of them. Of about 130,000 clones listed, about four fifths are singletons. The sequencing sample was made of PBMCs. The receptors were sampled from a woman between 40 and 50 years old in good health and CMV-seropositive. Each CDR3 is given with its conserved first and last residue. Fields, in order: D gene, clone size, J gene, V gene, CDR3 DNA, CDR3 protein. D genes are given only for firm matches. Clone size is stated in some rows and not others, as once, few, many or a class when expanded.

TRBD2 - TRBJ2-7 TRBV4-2 TGTGCCAGCAGCCAAGGCGTTAGCGGGACCGGCGAGCAGTACTTC CASSQGVSGTGEQYF
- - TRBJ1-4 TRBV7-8 TGTGCCAGCAGCTTATTCCCCCAAGCCCTATTTAGTGAAAAACTGTTTTTT CASSLFPQALFSEKLFF
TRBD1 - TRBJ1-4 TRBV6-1 TGTGCCAGCAGTGAAGCAGACAGGGGGCAAGAAAAACTGTTTTTT CASSEADRGQEKLFF
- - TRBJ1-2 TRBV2 TGTGCCAGCAGTGGACAGAACTATGGCTACACCTTC CASSGQNYGYTF
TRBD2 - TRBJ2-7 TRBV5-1 TGCGCCAGCAGCTTGTCCAGCGGGAGTACGTACGAGCAGTACTTC CASSLSSGSTYEQYF
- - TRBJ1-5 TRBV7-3 TGTGCCAGCAGCTTAACCGGGGGGGGCAATCAGCCCCAGCATTTT CASSLTGGGNQPQHF
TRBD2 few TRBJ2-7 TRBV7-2 TGTGCCAGCAGCTTAATAGCGGGAGTTTTTAGCGAGCAGTACTTC CASSLIAGVFSEQYF
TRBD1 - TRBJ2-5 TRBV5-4 TGTGCCAGCAACAGACAGGGTGTCGAGACCCAGTACTTC CASNRQGVETQYF
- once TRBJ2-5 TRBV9 TGTGCCAGCAGCGTTGGTACAGGGGGGGAAGAGACCCAGTACTTC CASSVGTGGEETQYF
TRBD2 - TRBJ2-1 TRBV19 TGTGCCAGTAGCCCGGGGACTAGCGGAAGCAATGAGCAGTTCTTC CASSPGTSGSNEQFF
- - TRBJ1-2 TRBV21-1 TGTGCCAGCAGCGCGGGGACAGCGGAAATAGGGAACTATGGCTACACCTTC CASSAGTAEIGNYGYTF
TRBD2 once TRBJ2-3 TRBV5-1 TGCGCCAGCAGCTACCATAGCGGGAGGGGCGGCACAGATACGCAGTATTTT CASSYHSGRGGTDTQYF
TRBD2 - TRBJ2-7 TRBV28 TGTGCCAGCAGTTTTAGCGGGACCCTCTACGAGCAGTACTTC CASSFSGTLYEQYF
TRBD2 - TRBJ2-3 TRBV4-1 TGCGCCAGCAGCCATCTTAGACTAGCGGGAGGGGTAGATACGCAGTATTTT CASSHLRLAGGVDTQYF
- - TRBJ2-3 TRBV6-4 TGTGCCAGCAGTGACGGCCCCTCCGGCGGGGATACGCAGTATTTT CASSDGPSGGDTQYF
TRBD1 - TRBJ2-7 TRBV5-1 TGCGCCAGCAGCTTGGCCGGGACAGGGGGATCCTACGAGCAGTACTTC CASSLAGTGGSYEQYF
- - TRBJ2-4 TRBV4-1 TGCGCCAGCAGCCAAGATCCTCCCATTCAGTACTTC CASSQDPPIQYF
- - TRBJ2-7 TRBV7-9 TGTGCCAGCAGCGGGGGGCTGGCTTTCGGGAGGTCCTCCTACGAGCAGTACTTC CASSGGLAFGRSSYEQYF
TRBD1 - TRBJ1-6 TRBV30 TGTGCCATTCTGTCTGGACAGGGGCTTAATTCACCCCTCCACTTT CAILSGQGLNSPLHF
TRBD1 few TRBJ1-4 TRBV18 TGTGCCAGCTCACCTTTACGACAGGGCGCAGTTAATGAAAAACTGTTTTTT CASSPLRQGAVNEKLFF